The source of this TCR beta chain is a study of T cell changes during pregnancy in multiple sclerosis. TCRdb keeps only in-frame clones here, not all; method: immunoSEQ multiplex PCR. Among around 110,000 clones, under 95% were seen once, and the ten largest hold roughly 1.5%. There are 14 residues in the CDR3. Germline values: CDR1 SGDLS, CDR2 YYNGEE. V was trimmed by 3 bases and J by 6 bases, leaving 14 bases between them. The input for sequencing was peripheral blood, taken after pregnancy. This receptor was identified in a female donor with multiple sclerosis, enrolled in a pregnancy study. V is TRBV9 and J is TRBJ2-3; weak D call: TRBD1 (6 bases). CDR3 sequence (DNA): TGTGCCAGCAGCGGGGGTGGCGACAGGGATACGCAGTATTTT. Residues: CASSGGGDRDTQYF.